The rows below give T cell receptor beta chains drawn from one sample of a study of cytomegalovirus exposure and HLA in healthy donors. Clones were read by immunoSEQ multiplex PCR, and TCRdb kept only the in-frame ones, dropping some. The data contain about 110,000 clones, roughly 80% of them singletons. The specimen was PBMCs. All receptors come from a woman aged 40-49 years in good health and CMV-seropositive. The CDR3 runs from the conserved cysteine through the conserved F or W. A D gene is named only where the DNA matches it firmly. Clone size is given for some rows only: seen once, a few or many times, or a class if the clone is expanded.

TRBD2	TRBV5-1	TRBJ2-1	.	TGCGCCAGCAGCTTGGTGCGGGGGGGGAATGAGCAGTTCTTC	CASSLVRGGNEQFF
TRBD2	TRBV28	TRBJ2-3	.	TGTGCCAGCAGTGCCGCCCAGGGACTAGCGGGGGGCACAGATACGCAGTATTTT	CASSAAQGLAGGTDTQYF
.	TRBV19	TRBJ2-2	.	TGTGCCAGTAGAGGGGTTAGGCTAAACACCGGGGAGCTGTTTTTT	CASRGVRLNTGELFF
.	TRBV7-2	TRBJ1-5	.	TGTGCCAGCAGCCTTAGGGGGAATCAGCCCCAGCATTTT	CASSLRGNQPQHF
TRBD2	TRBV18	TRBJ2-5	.	TGTGCCAGCTCACCACCCCTAGCGGGGGGGAACCCGAGACAAGAGACCCAGTACTTC	CASSPPLAGGNPRQETQYF
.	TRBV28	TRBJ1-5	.	TGTGCCAGCAGTCCCTATCTACTCAATCCAAATAGCAATCAGCCCCAGCATTTT	CASSPYLLNPNSNQPQHF
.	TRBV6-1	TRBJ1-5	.	TGTGCCAGCAGTGACAAGTCGGGTCAGCCCCAGCATTTT	CASSDKSGQPQHF
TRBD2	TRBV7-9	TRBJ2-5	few	TGTTCCAGCAGCTTCGGACTAGCGGACCAAGAGACCCAGTACTTC	CSSSFGLADQETQYF
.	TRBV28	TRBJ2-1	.	TGTGCCAGCACGATGGCGCAGGGCTCCTACAATGAGCAGTTCTTC	CASTMAQGSYNEQFF
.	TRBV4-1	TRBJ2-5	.	TGCGCCAGCAGCTATACAGGGTTAGAGACCCAGTACTTC	CASSYTGLETQYF
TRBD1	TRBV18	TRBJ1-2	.	TGTGCCAGCTCACCCCGGACAGGGGAGAACTATGGCTACACCTTC	CASSPRTGENYGYTF
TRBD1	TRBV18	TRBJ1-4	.	TGTGCCAGCTCACCGGACAGGGTTAATGAAAAACTGTTTTTT	CASSPDRVNEKLFF
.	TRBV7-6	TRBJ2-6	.	TGTGCCAGCAGCTTAGTCCCACAATCTGGGGCCAACGTCCTGACTTTC	CASSLVPQSGANVLTF
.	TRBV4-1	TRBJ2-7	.	TGCGCCAGCAGCCAAGATCTCAGGGCTGTTGCCTACGAGCAGTACTTC	CASSQDLRAVAYEQYF
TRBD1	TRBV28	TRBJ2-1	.	TGTGCCAGGTTACAGGGGAGCGAGTTCTTC	CARLQGSEFF
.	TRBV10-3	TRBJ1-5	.	TGTGCCATCAGTGGGGGCAACCAGCCCCAGCATTTT	CAISGGNQPQHF
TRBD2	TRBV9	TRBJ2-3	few	TGTGCCAGCAGCCCGCGACTAGCGGGGCAGACAGATACGCAGTATTTT	CASSPRLAGQTDTQYF
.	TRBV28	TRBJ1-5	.	TGTGCCAGCAGTTCGGGGGGCTCTCAGCCCCAGCATTTT	CASSSGGSQPQHF
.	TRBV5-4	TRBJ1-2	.	TGTGCCAGCAGCTTTTACGGGGGTAACTATGGCTACACCTTC	CASSFYGGNYGYTF
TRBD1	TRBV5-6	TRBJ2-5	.	TGTGCCAGCAGCCCCGGCAGGGGGCTGAAAGAGACCCAGTACTTC	CASSPGRGLKETQYF
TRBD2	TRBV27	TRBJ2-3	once	TGTGCCAGCAGTAAAAGCAGGACTAGCGGTAGCACAGATACGCAGTATTTT	CASSKSRTSGSTDTQYF
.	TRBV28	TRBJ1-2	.	TGTGCCAGCACGCCGGATTGGACAGCTAAACCTCATGGCTACACCTTC	CASTPDWTAKPHGYTF
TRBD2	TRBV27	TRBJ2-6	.	TGTGCCAGCAGTCGGGGTCCGGGACTAGCGGGATCTGGGGCCAACGTCCTGACTTTC	CASSRGPGLAGSGANVLTF
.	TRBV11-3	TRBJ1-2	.	TGTGCCAGCAGCTTAGTAACAGTCACCGATGGCTACACCTTC	CASSLVTVTDGYTF
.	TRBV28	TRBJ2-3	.	TGTGCCAGTCGCACCCAACTGAGTCGGGGGTATTTT	CASRTQLSRGYF
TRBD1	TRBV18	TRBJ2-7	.	TGTGCCAGCGGACGGGACAGGGTTGTTACCGAGCAGTACTTC	CASGRDRVVTEQYF
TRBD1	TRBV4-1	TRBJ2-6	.	TGCGCCAGCAGCCGACCGGGACAGGGTACTGGGGCCAACGTCCTGACTTTC	CASSRPGQGTGANVLTF
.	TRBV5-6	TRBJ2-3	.	TGTGCCAGCAGCGACCGGAGATGGAGCACAGATACGCAGTATTTT	CASSDRRWSTDTQYF
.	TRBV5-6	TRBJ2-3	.	TGTGCCAGCAGCTTGGGGACAAGTTTTTACACAGATACGCAGTATTTT	CASSLGTSFYTDTQYF
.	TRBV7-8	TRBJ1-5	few	TGTGCCAGCAGCTTAAGGCGGGATACTAGCAATCAGCCCCAGCATTTT	CASSLRRDTSNQPQHF
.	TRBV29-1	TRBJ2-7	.	TGCAGCATACTGGGGGGTGGGGGGTACGAGCAGTACTTC	CSILGGGGYEQYF
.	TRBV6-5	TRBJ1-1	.	TGTGCCAGCTTTTTTACGGGGAACACTGAAGCTTTCTTT	CASFFTGNTEAFF
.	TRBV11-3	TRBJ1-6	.	TGTGCCAGCAGCTCGAGGATTGGCAGGGGTCCCACCTATAATTCACCCCTCCACTTT	CASSSRIGRGPTYNSPLHF
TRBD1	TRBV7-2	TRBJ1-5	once	TGTGCCAGCAGCTTAGAGGGACAGAGCAATCAGCCCCAGCATTTT	CASSLEGQSNQPQHF
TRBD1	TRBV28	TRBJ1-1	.	TGTGCCAGCAGTGAAGGGACAGGGGGTAGGACTGAAGCTTTCTTT	CASSEGTGGRTEAFF
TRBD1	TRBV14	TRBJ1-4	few	TGTGCCAGCAGCCATACGTGGATCGGACAGGGAATTTTT	CASSHTWIGQGIF
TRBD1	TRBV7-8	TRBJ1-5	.	TGTGCCAGCAGCTTTTCGACAGGGGGAGATCAGCCCCAGCATTTT	CASSFSTGGDQPQHF
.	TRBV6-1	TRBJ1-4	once	TGTGCCAGCAGTGTGGGAGTGACTAATGAAAAACTGTTTTTT	CASSVGVTNEKLFF
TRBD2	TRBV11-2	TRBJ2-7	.	TGTGCCAGCAGCTTAGCCCGACTAGCGGGAGCGGGTGAGCAGTACTTC	CASSLARLAGAGEQYF
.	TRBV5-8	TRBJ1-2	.	TGTGCCAGCAGCTTTAGTTACAGGGCTTCGAATGGCTACACCTTC	CASSFSYRASNGYTF
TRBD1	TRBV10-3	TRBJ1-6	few	TGTGCCATCAGGGGACAGGGTTTCGAACCCCTCCACTTT	CAIRGQGFEPLHF
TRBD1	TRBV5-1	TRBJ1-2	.	TGCGCCAGCAGCAACCGGCCGGGAACCGGGACAGGGTCTGACTATGGCTACACCTTC	CASSNRPGTGTGSDYGYTF
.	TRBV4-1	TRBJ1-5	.	TGCGCCAGCAGCCAAGTCGAGGGAGGGGCGAGCAATCAGCCCCAGCATTTT	CASSQVEGGASNQPQHF
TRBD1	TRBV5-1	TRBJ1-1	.	TGCGCCAGCAATATGGGACAGGGGGAAACTGAAGCTTTCTTT	CASNMGQGETEAFF
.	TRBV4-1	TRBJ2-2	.	TGCGCCAGCAGCCAAGGTTTCAGGGAGAACACCGGGGAGCTGTTTTTT	CASSQGFRENTGELFF
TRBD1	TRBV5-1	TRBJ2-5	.	TGCGCCAGCAGCCCGATGGGGACAGGGGGCCTCGAAGAGACCCAGTACTTC	CASSPMGTGGLEETQYF
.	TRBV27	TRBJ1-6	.	TGTGCCAGCTGGGGCGGGGGACCCCTCCACTTT	CASWGGGPLHF
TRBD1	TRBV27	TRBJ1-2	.	TGTGCCAGCAGTTTATACAGGGGGTACTATGGCTACACCTTC	CASSLYRGYYGYTF